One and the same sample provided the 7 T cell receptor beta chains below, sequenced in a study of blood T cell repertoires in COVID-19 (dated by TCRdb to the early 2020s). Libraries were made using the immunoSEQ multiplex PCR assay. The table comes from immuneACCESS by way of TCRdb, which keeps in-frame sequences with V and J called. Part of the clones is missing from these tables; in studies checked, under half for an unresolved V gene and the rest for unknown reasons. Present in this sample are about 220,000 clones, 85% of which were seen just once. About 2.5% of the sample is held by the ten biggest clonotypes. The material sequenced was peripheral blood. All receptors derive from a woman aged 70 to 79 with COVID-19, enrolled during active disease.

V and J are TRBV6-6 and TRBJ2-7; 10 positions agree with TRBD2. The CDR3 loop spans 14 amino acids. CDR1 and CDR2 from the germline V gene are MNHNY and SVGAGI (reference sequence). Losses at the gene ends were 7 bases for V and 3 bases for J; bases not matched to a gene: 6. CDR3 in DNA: TGTGCCAGCAACCCCGGGACTAGCGTCTACGAGCAGTACTTC. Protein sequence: CASNPGTSVYEQYF.

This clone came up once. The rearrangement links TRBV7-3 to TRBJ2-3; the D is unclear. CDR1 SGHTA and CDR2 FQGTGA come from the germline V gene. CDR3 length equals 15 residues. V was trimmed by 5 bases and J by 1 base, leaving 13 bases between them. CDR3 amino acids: CASSPSKIGTDTQYF. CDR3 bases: TGTGCCAGCAGCCCGTCTAAGATAGGCACAGATACGCAGTATTTT.

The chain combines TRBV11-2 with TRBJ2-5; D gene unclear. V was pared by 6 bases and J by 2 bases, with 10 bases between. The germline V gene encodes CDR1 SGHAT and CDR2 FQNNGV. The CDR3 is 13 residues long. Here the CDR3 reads CASSSERQETQYF. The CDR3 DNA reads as TGTGCCAGCAGTTCGGAGAGACAAGAGACCCAGTACTTC.

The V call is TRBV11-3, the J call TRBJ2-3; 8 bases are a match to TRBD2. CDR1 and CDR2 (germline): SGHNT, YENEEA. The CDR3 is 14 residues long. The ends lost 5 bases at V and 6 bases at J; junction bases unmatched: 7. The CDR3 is CASSPGTSGDTQYF. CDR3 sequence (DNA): TGTGCCAGCAGCCCGGGGACTAGTGGGGATACGCAGTATTTT.

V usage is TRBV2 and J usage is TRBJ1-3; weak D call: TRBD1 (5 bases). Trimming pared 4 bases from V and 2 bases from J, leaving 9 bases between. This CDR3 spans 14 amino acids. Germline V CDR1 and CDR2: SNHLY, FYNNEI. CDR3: CASSVSGTGNTIYF. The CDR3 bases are TGTGCCAGCAGTGTGTCAGGGACTGGAAACACCATATATTTT.

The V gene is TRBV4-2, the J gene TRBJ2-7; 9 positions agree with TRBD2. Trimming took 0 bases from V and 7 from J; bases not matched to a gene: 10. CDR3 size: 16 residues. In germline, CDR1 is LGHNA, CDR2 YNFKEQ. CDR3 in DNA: TGTGCCAGCAGCCAAGACCGACTAGCGGCGGATTGGGAGCAGTACTTC. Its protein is CASSQDRLAADWEQYF.

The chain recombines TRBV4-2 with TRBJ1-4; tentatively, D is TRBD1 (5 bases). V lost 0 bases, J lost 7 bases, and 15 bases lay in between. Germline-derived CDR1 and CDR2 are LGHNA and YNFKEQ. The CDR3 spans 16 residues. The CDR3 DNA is TGTGCCAGCAGCCAAGATCGGGGGGGAAGTGCTGAAAAACTGTTTTTT. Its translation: CASSQDRGGSAEKLFF.